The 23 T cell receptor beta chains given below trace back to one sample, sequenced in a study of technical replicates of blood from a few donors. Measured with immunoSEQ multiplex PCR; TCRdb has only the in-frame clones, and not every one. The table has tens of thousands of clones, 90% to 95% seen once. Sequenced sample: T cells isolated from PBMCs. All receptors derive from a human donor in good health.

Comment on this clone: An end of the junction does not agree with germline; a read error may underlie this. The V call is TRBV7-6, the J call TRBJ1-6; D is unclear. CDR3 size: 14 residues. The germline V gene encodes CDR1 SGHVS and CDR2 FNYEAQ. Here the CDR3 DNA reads TGTGCCAGCAGCCCCCGCTCCTATAATTCATCCCTCCACTTT. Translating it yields CASSPRSYNSSLHF. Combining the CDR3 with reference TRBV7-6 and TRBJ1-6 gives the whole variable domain GAGVSQSPRYKVTKRGQDVALRCDPISGHVSLYWYRQALGQGPEFLTYFNYEAQQDKSGLPNDRFSAERPEGSISTLTIQRTEQRDSAMYRCASSPRSYNSSLHFGNGTRLTVT.

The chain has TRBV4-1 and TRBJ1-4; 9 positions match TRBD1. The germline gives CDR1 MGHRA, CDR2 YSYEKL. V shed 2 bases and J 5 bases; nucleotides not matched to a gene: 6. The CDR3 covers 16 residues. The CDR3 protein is CASSQLPGTGNEKLFF. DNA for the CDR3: TGCGCCAGCAGCCAACTCCCCGGGACAGGGAATGAAAAACTGTTTTTT.

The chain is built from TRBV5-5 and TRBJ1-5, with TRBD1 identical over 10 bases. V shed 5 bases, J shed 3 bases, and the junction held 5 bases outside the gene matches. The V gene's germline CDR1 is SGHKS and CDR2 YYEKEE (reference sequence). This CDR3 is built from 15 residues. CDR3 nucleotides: TGTGCCAGCAGGGCGGGGACAGGGGCCAATCAGCCCCAGCATTTT. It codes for CASRAGTGANQPQHF.

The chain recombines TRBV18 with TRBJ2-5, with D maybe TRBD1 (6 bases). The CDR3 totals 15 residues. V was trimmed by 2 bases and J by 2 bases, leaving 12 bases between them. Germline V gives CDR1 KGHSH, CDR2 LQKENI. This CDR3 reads CASSPETGNQETQYF. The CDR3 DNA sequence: TGTGCCAGCTCACCAGAAACAGGGAATCAAGAGACCCAGTACTTC.

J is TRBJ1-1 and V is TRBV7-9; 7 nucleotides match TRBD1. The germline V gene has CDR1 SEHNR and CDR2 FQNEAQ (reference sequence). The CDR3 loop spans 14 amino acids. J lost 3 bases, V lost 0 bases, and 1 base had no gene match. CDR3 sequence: CASSLAGTDTEAFF. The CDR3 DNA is TGTGCCAGCAGCTTAGCGGGGACAGACACTGAAGCTTTCTTT.

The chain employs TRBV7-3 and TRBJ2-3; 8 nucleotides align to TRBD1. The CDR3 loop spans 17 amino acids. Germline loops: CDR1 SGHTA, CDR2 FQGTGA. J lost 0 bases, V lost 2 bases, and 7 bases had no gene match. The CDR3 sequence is CASSLVGQGASTDTQYF. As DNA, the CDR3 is TGTGCCAGCAGCTTAGTCGGACAGGGAGCTAGCACAGATACGCAGTATTTT.

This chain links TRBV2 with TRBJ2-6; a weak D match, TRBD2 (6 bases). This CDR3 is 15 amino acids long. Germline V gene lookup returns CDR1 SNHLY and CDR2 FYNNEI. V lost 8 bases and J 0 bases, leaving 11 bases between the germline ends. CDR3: CASVLGGSGANVLTF. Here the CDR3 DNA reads TGTGCCAGCGTCCTGGGAGGCTCTGGGGCCAACGTCCTGACTTTC.

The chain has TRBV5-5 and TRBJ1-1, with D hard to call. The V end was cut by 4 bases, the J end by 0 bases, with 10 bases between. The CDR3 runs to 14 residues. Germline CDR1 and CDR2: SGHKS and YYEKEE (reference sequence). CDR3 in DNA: TGTGCCAGCAGCATTAGGGAGTTGAACACTGAAGCTTTCTTT. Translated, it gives CASSIRELNTEAFF.

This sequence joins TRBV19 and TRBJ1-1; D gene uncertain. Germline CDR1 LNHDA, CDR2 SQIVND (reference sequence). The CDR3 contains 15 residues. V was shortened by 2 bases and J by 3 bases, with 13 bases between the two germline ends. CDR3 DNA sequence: TGTGCCAGTAGTATACCAGGTCTCTTAGACACTGAAGCTTTCTTT. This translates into CASSIPGLLDTEAFF.

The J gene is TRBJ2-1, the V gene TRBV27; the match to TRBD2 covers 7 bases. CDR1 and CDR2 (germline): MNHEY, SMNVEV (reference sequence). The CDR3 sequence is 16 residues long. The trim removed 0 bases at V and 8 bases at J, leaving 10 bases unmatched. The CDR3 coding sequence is TGTGCCAGCAGTTTATCCCGCGGGAGTTGGGTCGATGAGCAGTTCTTC. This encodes CASSLSRGSWVDEQFF.

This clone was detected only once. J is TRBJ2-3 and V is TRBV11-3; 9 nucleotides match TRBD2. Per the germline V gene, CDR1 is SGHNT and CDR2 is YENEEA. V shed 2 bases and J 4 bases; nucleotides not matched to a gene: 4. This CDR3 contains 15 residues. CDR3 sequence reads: CASSLMGGGADTQYF. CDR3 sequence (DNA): TGTGCCAGCAGCTTAATGGGCGGGGGGGCAGATACGCAGTATTTT.

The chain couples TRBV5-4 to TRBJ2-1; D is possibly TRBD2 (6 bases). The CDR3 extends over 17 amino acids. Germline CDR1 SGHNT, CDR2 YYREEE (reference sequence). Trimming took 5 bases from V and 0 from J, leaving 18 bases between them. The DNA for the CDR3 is TGTGCCAGCAGGGTAAGCCCCACTAGCTTCTCCTACAATGAGCAGTTCTTC. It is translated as CASRVSPTSFSYNEQFF.

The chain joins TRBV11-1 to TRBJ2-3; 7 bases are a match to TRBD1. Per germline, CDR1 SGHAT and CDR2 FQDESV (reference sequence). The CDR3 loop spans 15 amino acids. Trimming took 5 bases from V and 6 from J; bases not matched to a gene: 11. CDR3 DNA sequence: TGTGCCAGCAGCCCACGGACAGGAATAACGGATACGCAGTATTTT. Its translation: CASSPRTGITDTQYF.

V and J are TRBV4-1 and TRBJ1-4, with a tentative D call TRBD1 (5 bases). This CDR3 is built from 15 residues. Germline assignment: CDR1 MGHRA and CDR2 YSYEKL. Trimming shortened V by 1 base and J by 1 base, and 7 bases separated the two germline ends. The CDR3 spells CASSQVQGTNEKLFF. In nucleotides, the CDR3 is TGCGCCAGCAGCCAAGTTCAGGGAACTAATGAAAAACTGTTTTTT.

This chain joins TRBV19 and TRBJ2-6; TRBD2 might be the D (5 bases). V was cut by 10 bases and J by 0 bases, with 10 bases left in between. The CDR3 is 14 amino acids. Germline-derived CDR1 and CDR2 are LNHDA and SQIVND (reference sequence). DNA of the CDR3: TGTGCCACCCAAACTAGCTCTGGGGCCAACGTCCTGACTTTC. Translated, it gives CATQTSSGANVLTF.

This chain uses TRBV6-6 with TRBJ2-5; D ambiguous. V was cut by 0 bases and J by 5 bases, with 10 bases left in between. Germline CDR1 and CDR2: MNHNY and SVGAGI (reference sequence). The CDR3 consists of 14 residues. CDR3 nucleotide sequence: TGTGCCAGCAGTTACTCCCCACATGGTGAGACCCAGTACTTC. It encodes CASSYSPHGETQYF.

The CDR3 region is CASSQGGGSPYEQYF. DNA of the CDR3: TGCGCCAGCAGCCAAGGGGGAGGGAGCCCCTACGAGCAGTACTTC. The chain is built from TRBV4-1 and TRBJ2-7; 7 bases are a match to TRBD2. The CDR3 is 15 residues long. V was pared by 1 base and J by 2 bases, with 5 bases of the junction left unmatched. CDR1 MGHRA and CDR2 YSYEKL come from the germline V gene.

CDR3 DNA sequence: TGTGCCAGCAGTACCCGGGACTACCTACCGACCTACGAGCAGTACTTC. It is translated as CASSTRDYLPTYEQYF. The V gene is TRBV27, the J gene TRBJ2-7, with 7 bases identical to TRBD2. Germline-derived CDR1 and CDR2 are MNHEY and SMNVEV (reference sequence). V lost 5 bases to trimming and J lost 2 bases; unmatched junction nucleotides: 12. The CDR3 runs 16 residues.

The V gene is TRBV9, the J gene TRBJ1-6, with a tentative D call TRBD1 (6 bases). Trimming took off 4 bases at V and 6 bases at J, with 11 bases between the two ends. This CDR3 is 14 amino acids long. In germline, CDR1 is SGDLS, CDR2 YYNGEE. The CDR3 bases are TGTGCCAGCAGCATACGACAGGCTAATTCACCCCTCCACTTT. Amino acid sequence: CASSIRQANSPLHF. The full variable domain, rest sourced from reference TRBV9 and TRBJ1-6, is DSGVTQTPKHLITATGQRVTLRCSPRSGDLSVYWYQQSLDQGLQFLIQYYNGEERAKGNILERFSAQQFPDLHSELNLSSLELGDSALYFCASSIRQANSPLHFGNGTRLTVT.

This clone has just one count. CDR3 sequence reads: CASSLTFGRGHGYTF. DNA for the CDR3: TGTGCCAGCAGCTTAACTTTTGGCAGGGGACATGGCTACACCTTC. The chain couples TRBV7-3 to TRBJ1-2; TRBD1 might be the D (6 bases). Trimming pared 0 bases from V and 6 bases from J, leaving 14 bases between. Germline V lookup: CDR1 SGHTA, CDR2 FQGTGA. The CDR3 length is 15 residues.

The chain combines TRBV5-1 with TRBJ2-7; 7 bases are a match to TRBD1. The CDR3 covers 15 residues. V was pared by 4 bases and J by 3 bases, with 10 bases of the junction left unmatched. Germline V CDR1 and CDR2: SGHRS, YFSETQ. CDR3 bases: TGCGCCAGCAGCCCGAGGACAGGCTCCGACTACGAGCAGTACTTC. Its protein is CASSPRTGSDYEQYF.

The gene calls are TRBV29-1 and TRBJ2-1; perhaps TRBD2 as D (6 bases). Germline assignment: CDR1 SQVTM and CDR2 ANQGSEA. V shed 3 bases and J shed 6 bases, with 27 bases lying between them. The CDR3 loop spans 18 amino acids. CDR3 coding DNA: TGCAGCGTTGATCATTTTTGGACTATGGGGGTCCGGGGCAATGAGCAGTTCTTC. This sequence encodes CSVDHFWTMGVRGNEQFF.

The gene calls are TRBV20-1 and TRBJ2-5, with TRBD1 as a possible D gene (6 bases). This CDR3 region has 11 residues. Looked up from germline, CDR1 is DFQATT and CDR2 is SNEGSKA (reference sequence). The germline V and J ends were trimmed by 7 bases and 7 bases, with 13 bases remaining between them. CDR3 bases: TGCAGTGTCCGGACAGAGGGGACCCAGTACTTC. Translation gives CSVRTEGTQYF.